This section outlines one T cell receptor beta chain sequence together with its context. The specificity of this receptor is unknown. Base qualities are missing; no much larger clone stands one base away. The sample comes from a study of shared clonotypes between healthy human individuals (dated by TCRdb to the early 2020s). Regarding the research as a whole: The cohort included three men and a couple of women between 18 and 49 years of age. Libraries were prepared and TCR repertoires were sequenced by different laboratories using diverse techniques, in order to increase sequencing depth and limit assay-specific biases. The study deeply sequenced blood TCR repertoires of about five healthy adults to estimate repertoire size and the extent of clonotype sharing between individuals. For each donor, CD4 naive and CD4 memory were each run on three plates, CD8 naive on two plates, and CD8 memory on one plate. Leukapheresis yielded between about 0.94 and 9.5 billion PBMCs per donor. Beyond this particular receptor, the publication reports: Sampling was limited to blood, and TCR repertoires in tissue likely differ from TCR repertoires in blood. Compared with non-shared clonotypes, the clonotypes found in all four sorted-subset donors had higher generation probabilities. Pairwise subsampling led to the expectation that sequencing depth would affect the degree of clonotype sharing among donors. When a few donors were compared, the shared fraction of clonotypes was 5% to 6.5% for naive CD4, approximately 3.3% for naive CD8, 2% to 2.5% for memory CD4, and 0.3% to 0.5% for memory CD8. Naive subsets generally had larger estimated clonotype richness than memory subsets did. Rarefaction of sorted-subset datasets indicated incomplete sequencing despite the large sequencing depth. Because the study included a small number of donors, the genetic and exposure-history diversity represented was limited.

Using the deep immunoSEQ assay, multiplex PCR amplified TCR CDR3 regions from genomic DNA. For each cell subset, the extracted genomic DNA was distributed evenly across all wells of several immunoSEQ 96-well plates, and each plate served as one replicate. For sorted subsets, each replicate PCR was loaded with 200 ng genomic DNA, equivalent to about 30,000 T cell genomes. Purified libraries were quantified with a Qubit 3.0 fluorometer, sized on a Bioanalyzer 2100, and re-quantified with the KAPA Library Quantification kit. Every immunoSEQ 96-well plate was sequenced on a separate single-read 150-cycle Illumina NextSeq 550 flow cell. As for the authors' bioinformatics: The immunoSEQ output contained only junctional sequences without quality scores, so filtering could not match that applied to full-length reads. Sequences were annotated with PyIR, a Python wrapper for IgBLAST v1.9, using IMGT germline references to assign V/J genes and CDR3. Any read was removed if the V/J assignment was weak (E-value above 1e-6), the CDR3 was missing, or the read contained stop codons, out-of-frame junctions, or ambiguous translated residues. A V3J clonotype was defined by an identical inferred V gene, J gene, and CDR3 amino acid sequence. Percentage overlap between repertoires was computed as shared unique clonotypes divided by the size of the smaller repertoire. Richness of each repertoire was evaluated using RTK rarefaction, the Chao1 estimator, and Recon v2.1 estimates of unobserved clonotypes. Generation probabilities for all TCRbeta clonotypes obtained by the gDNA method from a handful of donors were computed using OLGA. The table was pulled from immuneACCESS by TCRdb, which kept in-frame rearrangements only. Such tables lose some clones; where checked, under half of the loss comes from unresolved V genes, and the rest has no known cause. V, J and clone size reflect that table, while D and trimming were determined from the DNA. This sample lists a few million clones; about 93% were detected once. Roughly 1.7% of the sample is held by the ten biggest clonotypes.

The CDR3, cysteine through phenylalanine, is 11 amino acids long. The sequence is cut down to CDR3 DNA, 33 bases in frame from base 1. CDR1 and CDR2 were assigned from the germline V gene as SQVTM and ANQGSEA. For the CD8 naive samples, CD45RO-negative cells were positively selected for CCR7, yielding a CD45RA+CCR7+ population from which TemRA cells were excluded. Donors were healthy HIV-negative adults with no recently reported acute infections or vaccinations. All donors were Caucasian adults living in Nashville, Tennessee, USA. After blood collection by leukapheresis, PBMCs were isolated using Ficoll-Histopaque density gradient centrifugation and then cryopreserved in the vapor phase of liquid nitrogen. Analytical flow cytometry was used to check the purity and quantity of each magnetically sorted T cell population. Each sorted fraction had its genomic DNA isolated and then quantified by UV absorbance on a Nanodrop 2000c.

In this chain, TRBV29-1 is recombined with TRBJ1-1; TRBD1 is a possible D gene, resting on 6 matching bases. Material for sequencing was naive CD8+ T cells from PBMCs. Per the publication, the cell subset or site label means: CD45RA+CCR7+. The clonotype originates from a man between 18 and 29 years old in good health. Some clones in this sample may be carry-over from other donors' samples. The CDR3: CEAGVGTEAFF. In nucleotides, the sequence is TGCGAGGCAGGGGTAGGAACTGAAGCTTTCTTT.